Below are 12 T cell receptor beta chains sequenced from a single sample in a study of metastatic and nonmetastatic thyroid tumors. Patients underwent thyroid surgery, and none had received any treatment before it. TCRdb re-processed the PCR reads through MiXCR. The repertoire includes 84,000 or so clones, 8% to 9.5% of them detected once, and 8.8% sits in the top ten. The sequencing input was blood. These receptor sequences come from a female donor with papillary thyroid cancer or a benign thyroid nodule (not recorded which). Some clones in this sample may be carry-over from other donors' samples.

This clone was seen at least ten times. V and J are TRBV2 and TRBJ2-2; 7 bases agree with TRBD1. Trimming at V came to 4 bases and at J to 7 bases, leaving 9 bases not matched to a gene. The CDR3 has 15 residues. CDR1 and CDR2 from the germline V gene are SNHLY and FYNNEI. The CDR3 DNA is TGTGCCAGCAGTGGATCCCGACAGGGTAGCGGGGAGCTGTTTTTT. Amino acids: CASSGSRQGSGELFF.

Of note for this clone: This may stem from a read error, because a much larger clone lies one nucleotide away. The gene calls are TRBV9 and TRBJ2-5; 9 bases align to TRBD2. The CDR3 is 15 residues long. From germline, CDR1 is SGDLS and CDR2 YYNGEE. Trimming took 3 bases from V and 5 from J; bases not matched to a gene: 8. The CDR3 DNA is TGTGCCAGCAGCGCTAGCGGGGCGTCCGGGGAGACCCAGTACTTC. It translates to CASSASGASGETQYF.

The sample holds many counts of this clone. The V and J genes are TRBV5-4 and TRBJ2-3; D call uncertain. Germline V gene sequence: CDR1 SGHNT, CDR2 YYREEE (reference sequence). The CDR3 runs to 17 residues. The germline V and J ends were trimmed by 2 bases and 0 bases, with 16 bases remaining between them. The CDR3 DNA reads TGTGCCAGCAGCTTCCCAATGCGTCAGGCCAGCACAGATACGCAGTATTTT. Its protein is CASSFPMRQASTDTQYF.

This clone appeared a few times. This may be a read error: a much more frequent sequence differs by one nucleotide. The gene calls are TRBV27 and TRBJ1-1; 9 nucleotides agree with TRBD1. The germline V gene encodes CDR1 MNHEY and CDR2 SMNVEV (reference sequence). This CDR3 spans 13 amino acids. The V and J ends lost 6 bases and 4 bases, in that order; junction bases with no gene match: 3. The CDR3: CASSRTGVTEAFF. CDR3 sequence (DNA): TGTGCCAGCAGCCGGACAGGGGTCACTGAAGCTTTCTTT.

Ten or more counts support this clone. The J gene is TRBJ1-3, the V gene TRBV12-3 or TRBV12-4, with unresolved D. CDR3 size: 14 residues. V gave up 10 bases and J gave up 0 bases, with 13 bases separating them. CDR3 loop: CAILLPSSGNTIYF. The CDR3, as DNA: TGTGCCATCCTGCTCCCGAGCTCTGGAAACACCATATATTTT.

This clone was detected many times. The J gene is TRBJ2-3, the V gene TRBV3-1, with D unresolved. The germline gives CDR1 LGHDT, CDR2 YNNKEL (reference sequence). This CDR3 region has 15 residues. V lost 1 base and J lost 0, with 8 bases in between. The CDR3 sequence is CASSQGASSTDTQYF. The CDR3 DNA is TGTGCCAGCAGCCAAGGGGCCTCTAGCACAGATACGCAGTATTTT.

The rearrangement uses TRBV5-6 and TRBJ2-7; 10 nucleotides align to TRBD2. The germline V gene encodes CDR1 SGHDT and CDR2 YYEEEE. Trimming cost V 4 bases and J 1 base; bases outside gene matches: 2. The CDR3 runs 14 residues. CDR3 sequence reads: CASSRLAGSYEQYF. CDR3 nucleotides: TGTGCCAGCAGCCGACTAGCGGGTTCCTACGAGCAGTACTTC. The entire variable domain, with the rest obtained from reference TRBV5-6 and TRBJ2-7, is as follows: DAGVTQSPTHLIKTRGQQVTLRCSPKSGHDTVSWYQQALGQGPQFIFQYYEEEERQRGNFPDRFSGHQFPNYSSELNVNALLLGDSALYLCASSRLAGSYEQYFGPGTRLTVT.

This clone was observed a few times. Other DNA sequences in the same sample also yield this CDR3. The CDR3 is CASSMSISNYGYTF. CDR3 DNA sequence: TGTGCCAGTAGTATGTCCATATCTAACTATGGCTACACCTTC. The chain employs TRBV19 and TRBJ1-2; D gene uncertain. In germline, CDR1 is LNHDA, CDR2 SQIVND (reference sequence). V lost 3 bases and J lost 0, with 8 bases in between. The CDR3 spans 14 residues. The full variable domain, rest sourced from reference TRBV19 and TRBJ1-2, is DGGITQSPKYLFRKEGQNVTLSCEQNLNHDAMYWYRQDPGQGLRLIYYSQIVNDFQKGDIAEGYSVSREKKESFPLTVTSAQKNPTAFYLCASSMSISNYGYTFGSGTRLTVV.

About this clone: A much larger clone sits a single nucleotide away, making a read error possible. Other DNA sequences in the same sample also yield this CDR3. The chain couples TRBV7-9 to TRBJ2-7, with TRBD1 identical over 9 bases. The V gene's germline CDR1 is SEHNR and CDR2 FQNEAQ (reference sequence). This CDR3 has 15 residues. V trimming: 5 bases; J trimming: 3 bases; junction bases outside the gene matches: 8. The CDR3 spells CASSRRGQGNYEQYF. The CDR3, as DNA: TGTGCCAGCAGCCGAAGAGGACAGGGGAACTACGAGCAGTACTTC.

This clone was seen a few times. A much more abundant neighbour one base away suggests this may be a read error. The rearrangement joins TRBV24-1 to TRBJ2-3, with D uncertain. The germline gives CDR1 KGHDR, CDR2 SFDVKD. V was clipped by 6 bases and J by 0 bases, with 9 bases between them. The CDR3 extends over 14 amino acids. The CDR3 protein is CATSYLDSTDTQYF. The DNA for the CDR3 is TGTGCCACCAGTTATCTAGACAGCACAGATACGCAGTATTTT.

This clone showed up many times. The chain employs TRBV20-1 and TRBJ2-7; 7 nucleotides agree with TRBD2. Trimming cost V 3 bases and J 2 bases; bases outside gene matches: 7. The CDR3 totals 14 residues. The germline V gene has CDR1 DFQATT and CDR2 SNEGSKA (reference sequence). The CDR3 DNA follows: TGCAGTGCTAGGGACCGGAGCGGGGCCTACGAGCAGTACTTC. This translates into CSARDRSGAYEQYF.

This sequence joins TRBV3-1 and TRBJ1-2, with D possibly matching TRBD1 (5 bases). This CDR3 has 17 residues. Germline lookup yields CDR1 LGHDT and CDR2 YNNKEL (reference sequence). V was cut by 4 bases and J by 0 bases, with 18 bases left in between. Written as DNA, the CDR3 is TGTGCCAGCAGCCCAAGAGCGGGGGGGAGATCTAACTATGGCTACACCTTC. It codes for CASSPRAGGRSNYGYTF. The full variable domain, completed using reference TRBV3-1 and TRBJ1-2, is DTAVSQTPKYLVTQMGNDKSIKCEQNLGHDTMYWYKQDSKKFLKIMFSYNNKELIINETVPNRFSPKSPDKAHLNLHINSLELGDSAVYFCASSPRAGGRSNYGYTFGSGTRLTVV.